Sequencing of this TCR beta chain was carried out in a study of T cells in localized non-small cell lung cancer. Whole-study findings and limits: A denser population of T cells in blood accompanied longer overall survival. Tumor trailed uninvolved adjacent lung in T cell clonality, which peaked there. Out of the top 100 tumor clones, a median approximately 57 were seen in adjacent lung. Sequencing was limited to one tumor region, leaving the possibility of heterogeneity open.

Generated by immunoSEQ multiplex PCR, the TCRdb table keeps only in-frame clones and is missing some. This sample has tens of thousands of clones, with 86% found just once. The V gene lost 5 bases and the J gene lost 11 bases, with 28 bases spanning the gap. The length of the CDR3 is 18 residues. Germline CDR1 reads MNHEY; CDR2 reads SMNVEV (reference sequence). Details on this clone: What it binds is not known.

The starting material was PBMCs, obtained before any cancer treatment. The chain is built from TRBV27 and TRBJ2-6, with unresolved D. This receptor was obtained from a man aged 40 to 75 with stage II lung adenocarcinoma. As DNA, the CDR3 is TGTGCCAGCAGTGTATGGAGTCTGGCTACAAAGTCGGGCCACGTCCTGACTTTC. Amino acid sequence: CASSVWSLATKSGHVLTF.